This T cell receptor (beta chain) was recorded in a study of neurological immune-mediated disorders. The CDR3 runs to 15 residues. V was pared by 1 base and J by 6 bases, with 10 bases of the junction left unmatched. Germline CDR1 reads SGHRS; CDR2 reads YFSETQ. This clonotype was seen many times. From 15-18 subjects, over 160 million TCR-beta sequences were obtained in each sequencing run. TCRdb re-called the 5' RACE reads with MiXCR, one entry per CDR3 protein. Of tens of thousands of distinct CDR3 sequences in the sample, 2.6% are singletons; the top ten hold around 1.1%. V and J are TRBV5-1 and TRBJ2-7; 7 bases agree with TRBD2. The receptor was derived from a woman aged 25-40 years with multiple sclerosis. Input material: PBMCs. CDR3 in amino acids: CASSLLQGGDREQYF. The CDR3 DNA sequence: TGCGCCAGCAGCTTGCTCCAGGGAGGGGACCGCGAGCAGTACTTC.